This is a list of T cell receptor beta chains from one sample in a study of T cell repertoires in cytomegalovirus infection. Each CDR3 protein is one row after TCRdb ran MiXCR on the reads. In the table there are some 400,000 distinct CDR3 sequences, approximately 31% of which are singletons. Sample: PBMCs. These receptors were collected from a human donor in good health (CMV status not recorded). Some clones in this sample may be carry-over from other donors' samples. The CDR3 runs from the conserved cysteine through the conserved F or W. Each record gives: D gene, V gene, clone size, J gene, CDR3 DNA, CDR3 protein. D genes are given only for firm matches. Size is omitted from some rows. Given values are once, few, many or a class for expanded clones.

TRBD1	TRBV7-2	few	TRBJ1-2	TGTGCCAGCAGCGCCAGGACAGGGTATGGATATGGCTACACCTTC	CASSARTGYGYGYTF
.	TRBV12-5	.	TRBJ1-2	TGTGCTAGTGGTTTTCAGGGCAGCTATGGCTACACCTTC	CASGFQGSYGYTF
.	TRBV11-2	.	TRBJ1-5	TGTGCCAGCAGCTGGGGCAGGGGACCAGGCAATCAGCCCCAGCATTTT	CASSWGRGPGNQPQHF
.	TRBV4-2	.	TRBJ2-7	TGTGCCAGCAGCCACGCCGGGGTGATAACCGGGCCCACCTACGAGCAGTACTTC	CASSHAGVITGPTYEQYF
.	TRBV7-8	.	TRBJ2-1	TGTGCCAGCAACTTAGTAGCGCGGAAGCAGTTCTTC	CASNLVARKQFF
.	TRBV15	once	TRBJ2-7	TGTGCCACCGATAAGGGGGGCGCGGAACACGAGCAGTACTTC	CATDKGGAEHEQYF
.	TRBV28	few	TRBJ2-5	TGTGCCAGCAGTTTGGGGCTAGCAAGGCAAGAGACCCAGTACTTC	CASSLGLARQETQYF
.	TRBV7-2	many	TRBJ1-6	TGTGCCAGCAGCTTCCCGTCGGGGAATAATTCACCCCTCCACTTT	CASSFPSGNNSPLHF
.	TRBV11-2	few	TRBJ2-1	TGTGCCAGCAGCTCGAACCGGGGAGCCTCGAGCGATGAGCAGTTCTTC	CASSSNRGASSDEQFF
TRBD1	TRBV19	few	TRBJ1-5	TGTGCCAGTGTGGGACAGAGCAATCAGCCCCAGCATTTT	CASVGQSNQPQHF
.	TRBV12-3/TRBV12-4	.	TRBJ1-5	TGTGCCAGCACCGCCAGGGAGTGGGGCAATCAGCCCCAGCATTTT	CASTAREWGNQPQHF
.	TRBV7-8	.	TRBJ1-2	TGTGCCAGCAGCTCCAGCAGGATTCCCTACTATGGCTACACCTTC	CASSSSRIPYYGYTF
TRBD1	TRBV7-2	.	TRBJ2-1	TGTGCCAGCAGCCAAACGACAGGGGACAATGAGCAGTTCTTC	CASSQTTGDNEQFF
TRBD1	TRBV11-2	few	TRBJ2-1	TGTGCCAGCAGCCCGACAGGGGCCTATGAGCAGTTCTTC	CASSPTGAYEQFF
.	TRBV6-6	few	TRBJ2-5	TGTGCCAGCAGTTACTCCTTGGGGCTCTTTAGCGCCGAAGAGACCCAGTACTTC	CASSYSLGLFSAEETQYF
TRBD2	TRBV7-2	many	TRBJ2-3	TGTGCCAGCAGCCGCACGACTAGCGGGAGAAGCACAGATACGCAGTATTTT	CASSRTTSGRSTDTQYF
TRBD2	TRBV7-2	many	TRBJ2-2	TGTGCCAGCAGCTTCGGGACTAGCGGGGGGGCCAACACCGGGGAGCTGTTTTTT	CASSFGTSGGANTGELFF
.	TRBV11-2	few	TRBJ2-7	TGTGCCAGCAGCTTAGTATGGAGCGCCTACGAGCAGTACTTC	CASSLVWSAYEQYF
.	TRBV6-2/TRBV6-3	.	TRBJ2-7	TGTGCCAGCAGTTACTCGATAATCTCGTCCTCCTACGAGCAGTACTTC	CASSYSIISSSYEQYF
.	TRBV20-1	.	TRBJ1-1	TGCAGTGCTAAGCCCGTTGTGCATGAGACTGAAGCTTTCTTT	CSAKPVVHETEAFF
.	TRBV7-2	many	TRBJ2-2	TGTGCCAGCAGCCACACCTTCCTAGCGAACACCGGGGAGCTGTTTTTT	CASSHTFLANTGELFF
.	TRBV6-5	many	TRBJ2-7	TGTGCCAGCAGTTACGGCAGGGCCTACGAGCAGTACTTC	CASSYGRAYEQYF
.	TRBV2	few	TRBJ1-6	TGTGCCAGGGGGACTCGGCGGTTTAATTCACCCCTCCACTTT	CARGTRRFNSPLHF
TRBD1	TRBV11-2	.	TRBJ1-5	TGTGCCAGCAGCTCGACAGGGGGAAGCAATCAGCCCCAGCATTTT	CASSSTGGSNQPQHF
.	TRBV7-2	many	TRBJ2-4	TGTGCCAGCAGCTTAGCGTCGAAAAACATTCAGTACTTC	CASSLASKNIQYF
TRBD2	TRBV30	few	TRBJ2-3	TGTGCCTGGGCTGATGCGGGGGGCACAGATACGCAGTATTTT	CAWADAGGTDTQYF
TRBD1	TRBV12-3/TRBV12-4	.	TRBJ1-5	TGTGCCAGCACCCTAGGGACAGCTCATCAGCCCCAGCATTTT	CASTLGTAHQPQHF
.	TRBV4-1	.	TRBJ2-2	TGCGCCAGCAGCCAAGATATTGTGCAGGGAAACACCGGGGAGCTGTTTTTT	CASSQDIVQGNTGELFF
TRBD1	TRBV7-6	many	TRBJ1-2	TGTGCCAGCAGCTGGGGGACAGGATATGGCTACACCTTC	CASSWGTGYGYTF
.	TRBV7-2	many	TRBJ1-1	TGTGCCAGCAGCTTAGCGCAAGGTTATGAAGCTTTCTTT	CASSLAQGYEAFF
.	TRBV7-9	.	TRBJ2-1	TGTGCCAGCAGCTTGCCTCAAGGAGGGGGGGGCCTGGATGAGCAGTTCTTC	CASSLPQGGGGLDEQFF
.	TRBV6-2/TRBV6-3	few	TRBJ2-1	TGTGCCAGCAGTTACTCCAGGAAGAACAATGAGCAGTTCTTC	CASSYSRKNNEQFF
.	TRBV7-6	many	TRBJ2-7	TGTGCCAGCAGCTTAGCGGCGAGATTACCCGGCCTTCCTTCCTACGAGCAGTACTTC	CASSLAARLPGLPSYEQYF
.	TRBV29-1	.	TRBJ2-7	TGCAGCGTTTTTATCTGGGGGACATCGAAAAACGAGCAGTACTTC	CSVFIWGTSKNEQYF
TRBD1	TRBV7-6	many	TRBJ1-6	TGTGCCAGCAGCTTAGGCAGGACAGGGGAAAATTCACCCCTCCACTTT	CASSLGRTGENSPLHF
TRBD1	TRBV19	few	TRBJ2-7	TGTGCCAGTAGTGTCTCGACAGGGACCTACGAGCAGTACTTC	CASSVSTGTYEQYF